One and the same sample provided the 3 T cell receptor beta chains below, sequenced in a study of blood T cell repertoires in COVID-19. Method: immunoSEQ multiplex PCR; TCRdb's copy keeps in-frame clones and lacks some. The table shows about 37,000 clones, with 75% to 85% occurring only once. Sample: peripheral blood. These receptors originate from a woman between 65 and 79 years old with acute or convalescent COVID-19.

The chain recombines TRBV2 with TRBJ2-4; D is ambiguous. V lost 3 bases to trimming and J lost 6 bases, with 12 bases between them. This CDR3 spans 14 amino acids. Germline V gene lookup returns CDR1 SNHLY and CDR2 FYNNEI. CDR3 sequence (DNA): TGTGCCAGCAGTGACACGGGTTCGAGAAACATTCAGTACTTC. As protein: CASSDTGSRNIQYF.

The V gene is TRBV27, the J gene TRBJ2-6, with 8 positions matching TRBD1. The CDR3 loop spans 17 amino acids. V shed 4 bases and J 2 bases; nucleotides not matched to a gene: 7. From germline, CDR1 is MNHEY and CDR2 SMNVEV (reference sequence). The DNA for the CDR3 is TGTGCCAGCAGTTCCGGGACAGGACCAACTGGGGCCAACGTCCTGACTTTC. As protein: CASSSGTGPTGANVLTF.

This chain joins TRBV7-6 and TRBJ2-2, with a tentative D call TRBD2 (5 bases). The CDR3 is 15 residues long. Germline-derived CDR1 and CDR2 are SGHVS and FNYEAQ. Trimming took 0 bases from V and 6 from J, leaving 11 bases between them. The CDR3 DNA sequence: TGTGCCAGCAGCTTAGCGAGTGGAGGAGCCGGGGAGCTGTTTTTT. This codes for CASSLASGGAGELFF.